This TCR beta chain was identified during a study of neoadjuvant anti-PD-1 for oral cavity cancer. On the study more broadly: Nivolumab at 3 mg/kg was mostly given biweekly, three to four doses, pre-surgery. Patients without progression received a fourth nivolumab dose around day 43, then surgical resection on days 50-56. Study observations and caveats: Each response group had just a few patients in TCR analyses.

Germline CDR1 is MGHDK and CDR2 is SYGVNS. The CDR3 is made up of 12 amino acids. V lost 4 bases and J lost 11, with 14 bases in between. These oral cavity squamous cell carcinomas were HPV-negative and locally advanced. TCRdb's table, derived via immunoSEQ multiplex PCR, lists solely in-frame clones and lacks some. Of fewer than 7,000 clones in the sample, about 74% are singletons; the top ten hold about 2.5%. To note about this clone: What it binds is unknown.

The chain combines TRBV25-1 with TRBJ1-1, with no clear D. The source was PBMCs, collected before nivolumab (anti-PD-1) treatment. This TCR derives from a person between 35 and 79 years old with oral cavity squamous cell carcinoma. CDR3: CASSVGPLNAFF. Here the CDR3 DNA reads TGTGCCAGCAGTGTTGGGCCTTTAAATGCTTTCTTT.